This T cell receptor (beta chain) is from a study of cytomegalovirus exposure and HLA in healthy donors. This clone was detected a few times. This table comes from immunoSEQ multiplex PCR, and its TCRdb copy is limited to in-frame clones, with some not included. The table shows over 150,000 clones, with roughly nine tenths occurring only once. V gave up 3 bases and J gave up 9 bases, with 15 bases separating them. Per the germline V gene, CDR1 is LNHDA and CDR2 is SQIVND (reference sequence). This CDR3 is built from 14 residues. Sequenced input: PBMCs. The chain combines TRBV19 with TRBJ2-4; the D is unclear. The receptor comes from a man between 18 and 29 years old in good health and CMV-seropositive. The CDR3 nucleotides are TGTGCCAGTAGTATGCCGCCTCGGGTGGGCATTCAGTACTTC. It codes for CASSMPPRVGIQYF.